Below are 28 T cell receptor beta chains sequenced from a single sample in a study of T cell repertoires in cytomegalovirus infection. TCRdb re-analysed the reads in MiXCR, keeping a single row per CDR3 protein. The data hold 650,000 to 850,000 distinct CDR3 sequences, with 25% to 30% observed a single time. The antigens these receptors bind are not known. The sample was cultured CD8+ T cells from PBMCs, taken from culture after CMV antigen stimulation. Receptors originate from a human donor in good health (CMV status not recorded). Some clones in this sample may be carry-over from other donors' samples.

The table lists this clonotype with many counts. The chain links TRBV7-8 to TRBJ2-7; 7 nucleotides line up with TRBD1. This CDR3 comprises 17 residues. The germline V gene has CDR1 SGHVS and CDR2 FQNEAQ. Losses at the gene ends were 0 bases for V and 1 base for J; bases not matched to a gene: 9. The CDR3 reads CASSLATDGTASYEQYF. CDR3 nucleotide sequence: TGTGCCAGCAGCTTAGCCACCGACGGGACAGCGTCCTACGAGCAGTACTTC.

V is TRBV5-1 and J is TRBJ1-6; 7 bases fit TRBD1. V trimming: 0 bases; J trimming: 8 bases; junction bases outside the gene matches: 11. CDR1 is SGHRS and CDR2 is YFSETQ in the germline V gene. The CDR3 runs to 17 residues. This CDR3 reads CASSLGKVQGLDSPLHF. The CDR3 coding sequence is TGCGCCAGCAGCTTGGGGAAAGTACAGGGGTTAGATTCACCCCTCCACTTT.

In this sample, this clonotype turned up a few times. The chain has TRBV4-2 and TRBJ1-1, with D maybe TRBD1 (5 bases). CDR1 is LGHNA, CDR2 YNFKEQ, per germline. This CDR3 spans 14 amino acids. Trimming removed 0 bases from V and 3 bases from J, with 8 bases in between. The CDR3 sequence is CASSQELGDTEAFF. The CDR3 DNA reads as TGTGCCAGCAGCCAAGAACTAGGGGACACTGAAGCTTTCTTT.

The chain has TRBV9 and TRBJ1-6; no reliable D call. This CDR3 is built from 14 residues. V gave up 0 bases and J gave up 9 bases, with 10 bases separating them. From germline, CDR1 is SGDLS and CDR2 YYNGEE. CDR3 amino acids: CASSVVWEGSPLHF. DNA of the CDR3: TGTGCCAGCAGCGTAGTTTGGGAGGGTTCACCCCTCCACTTT.

The V call is TRBV20-1, the J call TRBJ2-7, with TRBD1 matching over 7 bases. The trim removed 2 bases at V and 2 bases at J, leaving 9 bases unmatched. Looked up from germline, CDR1 is DFQATT and CDR2 is SNEGSKA (reference sequence). The length of the CDR3 is 15 residues. CDR3 in DNA: TGCAGTGCTAGATACACAGGGGAAATGACCTACGAGCAGTACTTC. Amino acids: CSARYTGEMTYEQYF.

The rearrangement joins TRBV7-8 to TRBJ1-5; D not resolved. Trimming removed 1 base at V and 3 bases at J, with 13 bases between. Germline CDR1 is SGHVS and CDR2 is FQNEAQ. This CDR3 comprises 16 residues. The CDR3 sequence: CASSLVGGKDNQPQHF. In DNA form, the CDR3 reads TGTGCCAGCAGCTTAGTCGGTGGTAAGGACAATCAGCCCCAGCATTTT.

This clonotype was detected ten times or more. The chain couples TRBV7-2 to TRBJ1-5, with D uncertain. Germline CDR1 SGHTA, CDR2 FQGNSA. V was trimmed by 5 bases and J by 3 bases, leaving 17 bases between them. This CDR3 is built from 16 residues. The CDR3 DNA is TGTGCCAGCAGCAGTTGGGAGGCAGACATCAATCAGCCCCAGCATTTT. It is translated as CASSSWEADINQPQHF. Full variable domain (outside the CDR3, taken from reference TRBV7-2 and TRBJ1-5): GAGVSQSPSNKVTEKGKDVELRCDPISGHTALYWYRQSLGQGLEFLIYFQGNSAPDKSGLPSDRFSAERTGGSVSTLTIQRTQQEDSAVYLCASSSWEADINQPQHFGDGTRLSIL.

This clonotype was seen a few times. The chain employs TRBV5-1 and TRBJ2-7; the D is unclear. V lost 0 bases to trimming and J lost 3 bases, with 7 bases between them. The CDR3 extends over 13 amino acids. Germline V gives CDR1 SGHRS, CDR2 YFSETQ. The DNA of the CDR3 is TGCGCCAGCAGCTTGGACAGCCACTACGAGCAGTACGTC. Translation: CASSLDSHYEQYV.

The CDR3 is CSARDSSGLDPYEQYV. The CDR3 DNA follows: TGCAGTGCTAGAGATTCGAGCGGGTTGGACCCCTACGAGCAGTACGTC. J is TRBJ2-7 and V is TRBV20-1, with a possible D match to TRBD2 (6 bases). There are 16 residues in the CDR3. Trimming left V 0 bases short and J 2 bases short, with 17 bases between. Germline assignment: CDR1 DFQATT and CDR2 SNEGSKA (reference sequence).

The chain has TRBV6-1 and TRBJ2-1; D might be TRBD1 or TRBD2, each matching 8 bases. Germline assignment: CDR1 MNHNS and CDR2 SASEGT. The CDR3 spans 16 residues. Trimming removed 5 bases at V and 8 bases at J, with 22 bases between. CDR3: CASSRYRGVSGDEQFF. As DNA, the CDR3 is TGTGCCAGCAGTAGGTACAGGGGGGTTAGCGGGGATGAGCAGTTCTTC.

J is TRBJ2-7 and V is TRBV14; 9 positions match TRBD1. The CDR3 has 16 residues. Germline CDR1 and CDR2: SGHDN and FVKESK. Trimming cost V 0 bases and J 3 bases; bases outside gene matches: 6. CDR3 loop: CASSQDSGQGNYEQYV. For the CDR3, the DNA is TGTGCCAGCAGCCAAGATAGCGGACAGGGGAACTACGAGCAGTACGTC.

V and J are TRBV7-9 and TRBJ2-7, with TRBD2 matching over 7 bases. Germline V gene lookup returns CDR1 SEHNR and CDR2 FQNEAQ (reference sequence). The CDR3 loop spans 15 amino acids. Losses at the gene ends were 7 bases for V and 4 bases for J; bases not matched to a gene: 13. CDR3 residues: CASTVDGGSGYEQYF. The CDR3 coding sequence is TGTGCCAGCACAGTCGACGGGGGGTCTGGGTACGAGCAGTACTTC.

The V gene is TRBV6-1, the J gene TRBJ1-6, with 8 positions matching TRBD1. This CDR3 has 16 amino acids. J lost 4 bases, V lost 2 bases, and 4 bases had no gene match. From germline, CDR1 is MNHNS and CDR2 SASEGT. CDR3 DNA sequence: TGTGCCAGCAGTGAATTTGGACAGGGATATAATTCACCCCTCCACTTT. As protein: CASSEFGQGYNSPLHF.

This clonotype was counted a few times. The chain employs TRBV27 and TRBJ2-1; 8 bases are shared with TRBD2. V was pared by 5 bases and J by 6 bases, with 12 bases of the junction left unmatched. Germline V gene sequence: CDR1 MNHEY, CDR2 SMNVEV (reference sequence). The CDR3 length is 16 residues. CDR3 nucleotides: TGTGCCAGCAGTCCCCTCGGGGGCGGGGGGCGCAATGAGCAGTTCTTC. Protein product: CASSPLGGGGRNEQFF.

This clonotype was detected ten times or more. The rearrangement joins TRBV7-8 to TRBJ2-2; 10 bases map to TRBD2. The CDR3 consists of 17 residues. The germline gives CDR1 SGHVS, CDR2 FQNEAQ. Trimming removed 1 base from V and 9 bases from J; junction bases left unmatched: 11. The CDR3 protein is CASSLERASGGLRELFF. The CDR3 DNA is TGTGCCAGCAGCTTAGAACGGGCTAGCGGGGGCCTCCGGGAGCTGTTTTTT.

There are a few counts of this clonotype. The V gene is TRBV7-9, the J gene TRBJ1-2, with no clear D. This CDR3 has 14 residues. CDR1 is SEHNR, CDR2 FQNEAQ, per germline (reference sequence). V lost 3 bases and J 4 bases, leaving 12 bases between the germline ends. CDR3 sequence (DNA): TGTGCCAGCAGCTTCACAGATACCCTCTATGGCTACACCTTC. Translating gives CASSFTDTLYGYTF.

This clonotype came up many times. V and J are TRBV6-1 and TRBJ2-1; 7 bases line up with TRBD1. CDR3 length: 13 residues. Germline assignment: CDR1 MNHNS and CDR2 SASEGT. V lost 5 bases and J lost 5; bases outside the gene matches: 3. In nucleotides, the CDR3 is TGTGCCAGCAGTTCGACAGGGAACAATGAGCAGTTCTTC. Protein: CASSSTGNNEQFF.

This sequence joins TRBV24-1 and TRBJ1-2, with 7 bases that match TRBD1. J was trimmed by 4 bases and V by 10 bases; bases with no gene match: 11. The CDR3 sequence is 14 residues long. Germline CDR1 KGHDR, CDR2 SFDVKD. The CDR3 reads CATAPRQGIYGYTF. CDR3 nucleotide sequence: TGTGCCACAGCTCCGAGACAGGGTATCTATGGCTACACCTTC.

This clonotype was observed a handful of times. The gene calls are TRBV15 and TRBJ2-1, with D unresolved. V shed 11 bases and J shed 4 bases, with 12 bases lying between them. There are 12 residues in the CDR3. Germline CDR1 is LNHNV and CDR2 is YYDKDF (reference sequence). Here the CDR3 reads CASRGMYNEQFF. The CDR3 coding sequence is TGTGCCTCCCGTGGGATGTACAATGAGCAGTTCTTC.

V gene TRBV12-5 combines with J gene TRBJ2-2, with 9 positions matching TRBD1. V lost 5 bases to trimming and J lost 2 bases; unmatched junction nucleotides: 6. Germline V gene lookup returns CDR1 LGHNT and CDR2 FRNRAP. The CDR3 is made up of 16 amino acids. The CDR3 DNA sequence: TGTGCTAGTGGTAGCCGGGACAGGGTTAACACCGGGGAGCTGTTTTTT. Protein: CASGSRDRVNTGELFF.

This clonotype was counted between two and nine times. The rearrangement links TRBV29-1 to TRBJ2-3, with unresolved D. CDR3 size: 15 residues. Germline V gene data show CDR1 as SQVTM and CDR2 as ANQGSEA. The ends were cut back, 2 bases at V and 0 bases at J, with 12 bases in the middle. Here the CDR3 reads CSVESDGISTDTQYF. The CDR3 DNA sequence: TGCAGCGTTGAATCGGACGGAATTAGCACAGATACGCAGTATTTT.

This chain connects TRBV9 to TRBJ2-1; 10 nucleotides agree with TRBD2. CDR3 length equals 15 residues. Germline CDR1 SGDLS, CDR2 YYNGEE. Germline trimming cut 0 bases from V and 8 bases from J; bases unmatched to any gene: 5. Written as DNA, the CDR3 is TGTGCCAGCAGCGTAGATGGGACTAGCGACGATGAGCAGTTCTTC. Its protein is CASSVDGTSDDEQFF.

This sequence joins TRBV19 and TRBJ1-1, with D possibly being TRBD1 (5 bases). The germline V and J ends were trimmed by 1 base and 1 base, with 16 bases remaining between them. This CDR3 comprises 17 residues. Germline V gene sequence: CDR1 LNHDA, CDR2 SQIVND (reference sequence). Written as DNA, the CDR3 is TGTGCCAGTAGTATAGGTGAGGGGTTGGGGGGGAACACTGAAGCTTTCTTT. Its translation: CASSIGEGLGGNTEAFF.

Here the CDR3 reads CASSSPDRAPLGGYTF. The DNA for the CDR3 is TGTGCCAGCAGCTCACCAGACAGGGCCCCCCTAGGAGGCTACACCTTC. The chain is built from TRBV7-6 and TRBJ1-2; 7 nucleotides align to TRBD1. J was trimmed by 8 bases and V by 4 bases; bases with no gene match: 16. Germline lookup yields CDR1 SGHVS and CDR2 FNYEAQ. The CDR3 runs 16 residues.

This chain uses TRBV2 with TRBJ2-2; 7 nucleotides agree with TRBD1. Trimming removed 2 bases from V and 6 bases from J; junction bases left unmatched: 6. The CDR3 sequence is 15 residues long. Germline CDR1 and CDR2: SNHLY and FYNNEI. The CDR3 DNA reads as TGTGCCAGCAGTGAACTAGGGCAGGGGGCCGGGGAGCTGTTTTTT. Protein product: CASSELGQGAGELFF.

The chain employs TRBV9 and TRBJ2-6; D not certain. In germline, CDR1 is SGDLS, CDR2 YYNGEE. V lost 4 bases, J lost 6 bases, and 11 bases lay in between. The CDR3 sequence is 14 residues long. The DNA of the CDR3 is TGTGCCAGCAGCCCCGGGTCTTCGGCCAACGTCCTGACTTTC. Translating gives CASSPGSSANVLTF.

This clonotype was seen many times. The DNA for the CDR3 is TGTGCCAGCAGCTTATCGACGGATACGCAGTATTTT. This sequence encodes CASSLSTDTQYF. The chain recombines TRBV12-3 or TRBV12-4 with TRBJ2-3; D unclear. Trimming left V 6 bases short and J 6 bases short, with 10 bases between. There are 12 residues in the CDR3.

The V and J genes are TRBV6-5 and TRBJ2-1, with D maybe TRBD2 (7 bases). This CDR3 spans 15 amino acids. V was shortened by 2 bases and J by 8 bases, with 16 bases between the two germline ends. The germline gives CDR1 MNHEY, CDR2 SVGAGI. The CDR3 region has the DNA TGTGCCAGCAGTTACGGGCTCGGGGGGCCGCATGAGCAGTTCTTC. Protein: CASSYGLGGPHEQFF.